This T cell receptor (beta chain) appears in the sequencing data of a study of T cells in Graves' hyperthyroidism and ophthalmopathy. Amplification targeted TCR beta CDR3 regions from RNA transcripts. The HTBI set primed first-round TCR CDR3 RT-PCR. TCRdb redid the calling of the multiplex PCR reads with MiXCR, one entry per CDR3 protein. The data hold 450,000 to 650,000 distinct CDR3 sequences, with under 25% observed a single time. Study-wide findings and caveats: Most clonotypes expanded in thyroid above 0.001 were likewise present in blood. The model made its ophthalmopathy prediction, and onset followed a median approximately 6 months later.

The V gene's germline CDR1 is LNHDA and CDR2 SQIVND (reference sequence). The ends lost 3 bases at V and 2 bases at J; junction bases unmatched: 16. The CDR3 consists of 19 residues. PBMCs stemmed from over 7.5 ml fresh peripheral blood. Concerning this clonotype: Antigen specificity is unknown.

The specimen sequenced was blood. The chain uses TRBV19 and TRBJ1-5; 7 bases align to TRBD1. The TCR comes from a man younger than 35 with Graves' hyperthyroidism. The CDR3 sequence is CASSIGHRRGDRGNQPQHF. DNA for the CDR3: TGTGCCAGTAGTATCGGCCATCGGCGGGGGGACAGAGGCAATCAGCCCCAGCATTTT.